This entry features one TCR beta chain sequence. Produced via immunoSEQ multiplex PCR; TCRdb's table is partial and in-frame only. The profile shows roughly 290,000 clones, roughly 80% of them singletons. The data belong to a study of blood T cell repertoires in COVID-19. Across the whole study: PBMCs, B-cell-depleted T cells, or T cells were the source of the cDNA or gDNA that made up the material.

The CDR3 runs 18 residues. Germline V gene data show CDR1 as MGHRA and CDR2 as YSYEKL. With 5 bases clipped from V and 0 bases from J, the junction kept 6 bases outside the gene matches. Material for sequencing was peripheral blood. The TCR sequence derives from a woman aged 45-60 years with active or convalescent COVID-19. The J gene is TRBJ2-2, the V gene TRBV4-1, with TRBD2 matching 13 bases. CDR3 region: CASSLTSGRAANTGELFF. In DNA, the CDR3 is TGCGCCAGCAGCTTAACTAGCGGGAGGGCCGCGAACACCGGGGAGCTGTTTTTT.